Presented here are 22 T cell receptor beta chains from one specimen sequenced in a study of a mutant IDH1 vaccine in newly diagnosed glioma. The antigens these receptors bind are not known. Time point given: week 35, safety follow-up. Each dose of the vaccine consisted of 300 ug of mutant IDH1 20-mer peptide, with topical imiquimod. The protocol was immunoSEQ multiplex PCR, while the TCRdb copy is restricted to in-frame clones and leaves out a portion. The sample records about 32,000 clones, 82% being singletons. The sample here was PBMCs, taken from a glioma patient whose treatment included an IDH1 peptide vaccine. Source of these receptors: a woman younger than 35 with glioma.

Only one count was recorded for this clone. The V and J genes are TRBV28 and TRBJ2-7, with D uncertain. The CDR3 extends over 12 amino acids. Germline CDR1 and CDR2: MDHEN and SYDVKM. V lost 4 bases and J 0 bases, leaving 4 bases between the germline ends. CDR3 in DNA: TGTGCCAGCAGTTCTCTCTCCTACGAGCAGTACTTC. Translation: CASSSLSYEQYF.

A few counts support this clone. J is TRBJ1-5 and V is TRBV7-9; D remains unclear. The CDR3 consists of 13 residues. Germline V gene sequence: CDR1 SEHNR, CDR2 FQNEAQ (reference sequence). V was shortened by 2 bases and J by 0 bases, with 2 bases between the two germline ends. CDR3 sequence (DNA): TGTGCCAGCAGCTTAAATAGCAATCAGCCCCAGCATTTT. Protein: CASSLNSNQPQHF.

CDR3 residues: CASSDVGYTIYF. CDR3 sequence (DNA): TGTGCCAGCAGTGACGTGGGATACACCATATATTTT. This rearrangement joins TRBV2 to TRBJ1-3; D remains unclear. CDR3 size: 12 residues. The germline V gene has CDR1 SNHLY and CDR2 FYNNEI. With 3 bases removed from V and 8 bases from J, the gap between germline ends came to 8 bases.

This clone was observed a few times. The chain links TRBV18 to TRBJ2-7; TRBD2 matches at 8 bases. CDR1 KGHSH and CDR2 LQKENI come from the germline V gene. The trim removed 6 bases at V and 2 bases at J, leaving 9 bases unmatched. The CDR3 has 15 residues. The CDR3 nucleotides read TGTGCCAGCTCCCCCACTAGCGGCAACGCCTACGAGCAGTACTTC. It yields the protein CASSPTSGNAYEQYF.

J is TRBJ2-5 and V is TRBV6-5; D is perhaps TRBD1 (5 bases). The CDR3 has 15 residues. The germline CDR1 and CDR2 sequences are MNHEY and SVGAGI. V dropped 0 bases and J dropped 4 bases, with 12 bases sitting between them. The CDR3 region is CASSYSRQGRETQYF. CDR3 nucleotide sequence: TGTGCCAGCAGTTACTCCCGGCAGGGCCGAGAGACCCAGTACTTC.

This clone appeared a single time. The rearrangement uses TRBV7-9 and TRBJ2-3, with D perhaps being TRBD1 or TRBD2 (5 bases each). The CDR3 totals 14 residues. V was pared by 3 bases and J by 4 bases, with 11 bases between. Germline CDR1 SEHNR, CDR2 FQNEAQ (reference sequence). The CDR3 loop reads CASSLRGVPDTQYF. CDR3 sequence (DNA): TGTGCCAGCAGCTTGAGGGGAGTGCCAGATACGCAGTATTTT.

V usage is TRBV13 and J usage is TRBJ2-1; unclear D gene. V lost 5 bases and J 10 bases, leaving 21 bases between the germline ends. The germline gives CDR1 PRHDT, CDR2 FYEKMQ (reference sequence). This CDR3 is 15 amino acids long. DNA of the CDR3: TGTGCCAGCAGCGGACGAGGACGGACCTCGTGGGAGCAGTTCTTC. Protein sequence: CASSGRGRTSWEQFF.

This clone has only a few counts. The V call is TRBV6-1, the J call TRBJ2-3, with 14 nucleotides matching TRBD2. The CDR3 runs 15 residues. Germline CDR1 MNHNS, CDR2 SASEGT. V lost 6 bases to trimming and J lost 4 bases; unmatched junction nucleotides: 3. The CDR3 DNA follows: TGTGCCAGCAGCGGGACTAGCGGGAGCCCAGATACGCAGTATTTT. Amino acids: CASSGTSGSPDTQYF.

The V call is TRBV6-5, the J call TRBJ1-2; 12 bases align to TRBD1. Germline V gene sequence: CDR1 MNHEY, CDR2 SVGAGI. This CDR3 region has 15 residues. V was clipped by 6 bases and J by 4 bases; unmatched bases: 6. Here the CDR3 reads CASSPGTGGPYGYTF. CDR3 in DNA: TGTGCCAGCAGCCCCGGGACAGGGGGCCCCTATGGCTACACCTTC.

J is TRBJ2-1 and V is TRBV19; TRBD2 matches 9 bases. Unmatched junction bases numbered 19, after V lost 1 base and J lost 0 bases. The length of the CDR3 is 22 residues. Germline values: CDR1 LNHDA, CDR2 SQIVND (reference sequence). CDR3 coding DNA: TGTGCCAGTAGTATAGGGGGGTTGGGGCTAGCGGGATCTCTAAGCTCCTACAATGAGCAGTTCTTC. Protein sequence: CASSIGGLGLAGSLSSYNEQFF.

The chain joins TRBV23-1 to TRBJ1-3, with D possibly TRBD1 on 5 matching bases. TRBV23-1 is known as an ORF, though its function is uncertain. Trimming left V 4 bases short and J 0 bases short, with 16 bases between. The CDR3 runs to 17 residues. The DNA of the CDR3 is TGCGCCAGCAGTCCGCTCGGGACGGAATCCTCTGGAAACACCATATATTTT. This codes for CASSPLGTESSGNTIYF.

J is TRBJ1-3 and V is TRBV5-6; weak D call: TRBD1 (5 bases). The CDR3 runs to 15 residues. V lost 6 bases, J lost 0 bases, and 13 bases lay in between. Germline V gene sequence: CDR1 SGHDT, CDR2 YYEEEE. The CDR3: CASNKDRYSGNTIYF. Written as DNA, the CDR3 is TGTGCCAGCAACAAAGACAGATACTCTGGAAACACCATATATTTT. The full variable domain, its missing parts supplied by reference TRBV5-6 and TRBJ1-3, is DAGVTQSPTHLIKTRGQQVTLRCSPKSGHDTVSWYQQALGQGPQFIFQYYEEEERQRGNFPDRFSGHQFPNYSSELNVNALLLGDSALYLCASNKDRYSGNTIYFGEGSWLTVV.

CDR3 sequence: CASSLTGVANEKLFF. DNA of the CDR3: TGTGCCAGCAGCCTGACAGGGGTAGCTAATGAAAAACTGTTTTTT. The chain has TRBV9 and TRBJ1-4, with 8 bases aligning to TRBD1. J gave up 3 bases and V 4 bases, and 5 bases lay outside the gene matches. The CDR3 is 15 amino acids. Germline loops: CDR1 SGDLS, CDR2 YYNGEE.

The chain carries TRBV5-1 and TRBJ2-2; TRBD2 aligns across 13 bases. The J segment lost 6 bases and the V segment lost 5 bases, leaving 10 bases of the junction unmatched. Germline assignment: CDR1 SGHRS and CDR2 YFSETQ. The CDR3 totals 17 residues. CDR3 sequence (DNA): TGCGCCAGCAGGGTCGGACTAGCGGGGGAAGGTGCCGGGGAGCTGTTTTTT. As protein: CASRVGLAGEGAGELFF.

The V and J genes are TRBV10-3 and TRBJ2-1, with 8 bases matching TRBD2. The junction had 7 bases not matched to a gene; V was cut back by 0 bases and J by 9 bases. Germline V gene lookup returns CDR1 ENHRY and CDR2 SYGVKD. The CDR3 has 15 residues. The CDR3 spells CAISESLAAMVEQFF. Written as DNA, the CDR3 is TGTGCCATCAGTGAGTCACTAGCGGCTATGGTTGAGCAGTTCTTC.

The rearrangement joins TRBV27 to TRBJ2-5; possibly TRBD2 for D (5 bases). Trimming took off 1 base at V and 5 bases at J, with 11 bases between the two ends. Germline-derived CDR1 and CDR2 are MNHEY and SMNVEV (reference sequence). This CDR3 region has 14 residues. CDR3 region: CASSLFGERETQYF. Written as DNA, the CDR3 is TGTGCCAGCAGTTTATTTGGGGAGCGGGAGACCCAGTACTTC.

The chain recombines TRBV10-3 with TRBJ2-5; D not certain. Germline values: CDR1 ENHRY, CDR2 SYGVKD. The CDR3 runs 13 residues. Trimming removed 4 bases at V and 1 base at J, with 7 bases between. The CDR3 bases are TGTGCCATCAGTGGTGGCACCCAAGAGACCCAGTACTTC. Protein: CAISGGTQETQYF.

This clone has only a few counts. This chain connects TRBV28 to TRBJ2-7; D remains unclear. In germline, CDR1 is MDHEN, CDR2 SYDVKM. V lost 4 bases to trimming and J lost 0 bases, with 7 bases between them. This CDR3 is 13 amino acids long. CDR3 DNA: TGTGCCAGCAGTTGGACGGTCTCCTACGAGCAGTACTTC. Encoded protein: CASSWTVSYEQYF.

The chain employs TRBV30 and TRBJ2-4, with TRBD1 matching over 7 bases. V gave up 1 base and J gave up 4 bases; unmatched junction bases: 16. Looked up from germline, CDR1 is GTSNPN and CDR2 is SVGIG (reference sequence). The CDR3 is 18 residues long. CDR3: CAWSGGQTEGETKNIQYF. The CDR3 DNA follows: TGTGCCTGGAGTGGGGGACAGACGGAAGGAGAAACAAAAAACATTCAGTACTTC. Full variable domain (outside the CDR3, taken from reference TRBV30 and TRBJ2-4): SQTIHQWPATLVQPVGSPLSLECTVEGTSNPNLYWYRQAAGRGLQLLFYSVGIGQISSEVPQNLSASRPQDRQFILSSKKLLLSDSGFYLCAWSGGQTEGETKNIQYFGAGTRLSVL.

V usage is TRBV19 and J usage is TRBJ2-2; 7 bases are shared with TRBD2. J was trimmed by 1 base and V by 7 bases; bases with no gene match: 6. This CDR3 has 15 amino acids. CDR1 and CDR2 from the germline V gene are LNHDA and SQIVND (reference sequence). In nucleotides, the CDR3 is TGTGCCAGTAAGATCCGCGGGAGGAACACCGGGGAGCTGTTTTTT. Translation: CASKIRGRNTGELFF.

The chain is built from TRBV11-2 and TRBJ2-7, with D hard to call. The CDR3 spans 10 residues. CDR1 and CDR2 from the germline V gene are SGHAT and FQNNGV. V was cut by 4 bases and J by 2 bases, with 0 bases left in between. CDR3 coding DNA: TGTGCCAGCAGCTCCTACGAGCAGTACTTC. Its protein is CASSSYEQYF.

This chain links TRBV7-9 with TRBJ1-1; 11 nucleotides match TRBD1. The germline V gene encodes CDR1 SEHNR and CDR2 FQNEAQ (reference sequence). With 5 bases clipped from V and 3 bases from J, the junction kept 8 bases outside the gene matches. The CDR3 extends over 16 amino acids. CDR3 protein: CASSPGQGATDTEAFF. The CDR3 coding sequence is TGTGCCAGCAGCCCTGGACAGGGGGCTACGGACACTGAAGCTTTCTTT.